This T cell receptor beta chain was found in a study of T cell responses to AZD1222 COVID-19 vaccine. Generated by immunoSEQ multiplex PCR, the TCRdb table keeps only in-frame clones and is missing some. The sample has 95,000 to 150,000 clones; 86% are singletons. The origin of this receptor is an adult in good health. The sample in question was peripheral blood, obtained on day 0 of AZD1222 vaccination.

The DNA for the CDR3 is TGCGCCAGCAGCTTGGGGCAGCCGGGGGGCCATGAGCAGTTCTTC. Its protein is CASSLGQPGGHEQFF. This chain joins TRBV5-1 and TRBJ2-1; TRBD2 might be the D (7 bases). Germline V gene sequence: CDR1 SGHRS, CDR2 YFSETQ. The CDR3 is 15 amino acids. V gave up 0 bases and J gave up 8 bases, with 15 bases separating them.